One TCR beta chain is described in this entry. CD8+ and CD4+ T cells from blood underwent TCR beta sequencing. TEMRA cells were FACS-enriched and CD8+ and CD4+ T cells negatively isolated. This entry comes from a study of CD8 T cells in Susac syndrome. Trimming cost V 0 bases and J 12 bases, with 9 bases left between them. This CDR3 comprises 11 residues. Germline CDR1 is SQVTM and CDR2 is ANQGSEA. Random hexamers primed reverse transcription of about 0.45 to 1 ug RNA. TCRdb ran MiXCR on the immunoSEQ multiplex PCR reads and lists one entry per CDR3 protein. Among tens of thousands of distinct CDR3 sequences, around 95% were seen once, and the ten largest hold roughly 0.46%.

Sequencing was done on a sample of CD8+ T cells from PBMCs. This chain joins TRBV29-1 and TRBJ2-1; perhaps TRBD2 as D (5 bases). This clonotype was obtained from a human donor with Susac syndrome. CDR3 sequence: CSVEEGATQFF. CDR3 DNA: TGCAGCGTTGAAGAGGGAGCGACGCAGTTCTTC.